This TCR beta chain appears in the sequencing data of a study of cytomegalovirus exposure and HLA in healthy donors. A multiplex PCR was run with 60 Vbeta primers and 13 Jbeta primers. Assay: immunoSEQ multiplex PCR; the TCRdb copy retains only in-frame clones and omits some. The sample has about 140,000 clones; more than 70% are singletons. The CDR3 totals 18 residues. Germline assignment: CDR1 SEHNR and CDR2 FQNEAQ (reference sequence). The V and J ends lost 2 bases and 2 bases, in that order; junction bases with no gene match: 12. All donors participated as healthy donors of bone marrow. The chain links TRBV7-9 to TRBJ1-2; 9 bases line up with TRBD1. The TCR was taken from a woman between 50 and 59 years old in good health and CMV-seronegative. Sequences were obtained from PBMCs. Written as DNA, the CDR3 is TGTGCCAGCAGCTTAAGCCTACAGGGGGCTAGGGGAAACTATGGCTACACCTTC. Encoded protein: CASSLSLQGARGNYGYTF.